The following is a T cell receptor beta chain sequence with its context. Antigen unknown. The data originate from a study of T cell responses to AZD1222 COVID-19 vaccine. Study at large: Pooled together were second doses at about 4 or about 12 weeks. Study conclusions and caveats: Scientists sampled the repertoires only once the peak T cell response had passed. Mostly white British, mostly female donors; authors suggested clonal diversity may be underestimated. Receipt of two AZD1222 doses was followed by a rise in Spike-specific TCR breadth and depth.

Assay: immunoSEQ multiplex PCR; the TCRdb copy retains only in-frame clones and omits some. The sample gives more than 95,000 clones, about nine tenths of which show up once; roughly a sixth is in the top ten. Losses at the gene ends were 5 bases for V and 2 bases for J; bases not matched to a gene: 5. The CDR3 loop spans 14 amino acids. The germline V gene has CDR1 SGHTA and CDR2 FQGNSA. The receptor was isolated from an adult in good health. Source: peripheral blood, taken on day 0 of AZD1222 vaccination. The chain employs TRBV7-2 and TRBJ2-7; 8 bases fit TRBD1. DNA for the CDR3: TGTGCCAGCAGCACCCAGACAGGGGCCTACGAGCAGTACTTC. It codes for CASSTQTGAYEQYF.